This T cell receptor (beta chain) was sequenced in a study of shared clonotypes between healthy human individuals. Here immunoSEQ multiplex PCR was the method, and the copy in TCRdb shows in-frame clones only, minus some. The sample contains around 2.3 million clones, roughly 95% of which appear only once. Trimming stripped 0 bases from V and 3 bases from J, with 9 bases between. The CDR3 is 14 amino acids. Germline CDR1 SGHNT, CDR2 YYREEE (reference sequence). Subsets obtained from CD4+ cells comprised CD45RA+ naive and CD45RA-negative memory cells. This sequence originates from a man between 18 and 29 years old in good health. Sample: naive CD4+ T cells sorted from blood. Noted subset: CD45RA+ positively selected. The chain couples TRBV5-4 to TRBJ1-2; a possible D gene is TRBD1 (6 bases). DNA of the CDR3: TGTGCCAGCAGCTTGGACAGGGAGTACTATGGCTACACCTTC. Translating it yields CASSLDREYYGYTF.